This T cell receptor beta chain was obtained from a study of blood T cell repertoires in COVID-19. As for the study in general: Italy, Spain and the United States were the sources of the convalescent and acute COVID-19 samples.

Trimming removed 3 bases from V and 5 bases from J; junction bases left unmatched: 6. The CDR3 extends over 15 amino acids. Germline assignment: CDR1 ENHRY and CDR2 SYGVKD. Profiling relied on immunoSEQ multiplex PCR, and the TCRdb table lists in-frame clones only, not all of them. The repertoire holds roughly 150,000 clones, with around 84% as singletons. Participants were aged about 18 to 95 years, lived in under 25 US areas, and enrolled virtually. Cohort allocation depended upon clinical history that participants reported. The chain couples TRBV10-3 to TRBJ1-4, with TRBD1 matching 7 bases. This sequence originates from a woman aged 45-65 years who had recovered from COVID-19. The sample taken for sequencing was PBMCs or T cells enriched from blood (not recorded which). CDR3 DNA: TGTGCCATCAGTGAAGGGACAGAAGTAAATGAAAAACTGTTTTTT. It specifies CAISEGTEVNEKLFF.